A single sample gave rise to the 26 T cell receptor beta chains below, sequenced in a study of regulatory T cells in long-lasting Graves disease. Time point specified: newly diagnosed GD, antithyroid drugs for less than 3 months. From RNA extracted from PBMCs, the TCR library was made. Arm-PCR with iRepertoire HTBI primers amplified the CDR3 regions for these TCR beta libraries. Each CDR3 protein gets one entry after TCRdb re-called the multiplex PCR reads with MiXCR. Among some 600,000 distinct CDR3 sequences, about 16% were seen once, and the ten largest hold 12%. This sample also appeared in a second study, on T cells in Graves' hyperthyroidism and ophthalmopathy.

The sequenced sample was peripheral blood mononuclear cells (PBMCs), obtained at new diagnosis, from a patient treated with antithyroid drugs. Receptors were obtained from a man between 18 and 29 years old with Graves disease.

This clonotype was counted between two and nine times. V and J are TRBV13 and TRBJ2-3, with 10 bases matching TRBD2. The CDR3 spans 17 residues. The V and J ends lost 5 bases and 1 base, in that order; junction bases with no gene match: 9. Germline V gene lookup returns CDR1 PRHDT and CDR2 FYEKMQ (reference sequence). CDR3 sequence: CASSEDVLAGGTDTQYF. The CDR3 DNA follows: TGTGCCAGCAGCGAAGATGTCCTAGCGGGAGGCACAGATACGCAGTATTTT.

This clonotype appeared many times. The chain couples TRBV7-9 to TRBJ2-3; 13 bases agree with TRBD2. The CDR3 totals 16 residues. V shed 2 bases and J 2 bases; nucleotides not matched to a gene: 1. From germline, CDR1 is SEHNR and CDR2 FQNEAQ (reference sequence). The CDR3 region has the DNA TGTGCCAGCAGCTTAACTAGCGGGAGGGCCACAGATACGCAGTATTTT. This codes for CASSLTSGRATDTQYF.

The V and J genes are TRBV19 and TRBJ2-1; D is ambiguous. The CDR3 is 12 amino acids. V was clipped by 1 base and J by 7 bases, with 5 bases between them. Germline lookup yields CDR1 LNHDA and CDR2 SQIVND (reference sequence). The CDR3 nucleotides are TGTGCCAGTAGTATAGTAAGGAATGAGCAGTTCTTC. It specifies CASSIVRNEQFF.

This clonotype was picked up a small number of times. This sequence joins TRBV20-1 and TRBJ1-5, with D maybe TRBD1 (5 bases). V lost 5 bases, J lost 4 bases, and 12 bases lay in between. Germline V CDR1 and CDR2: DFQATT, SNEGSKA (reference sequence). The CDR3 consists of 13 residues. The CDR3 DNA sequence: TGCAGTGCTTTGGGGCAGACTAATCAGCCCCAGCATTTT. This encodes CSALGQTNQPQHF.

This chain joins TRBV10-3 and TRBJ1-4; D remains unclear. Germline assignment: CDR1 ENHRY and CDR2 SYGVKD. Trimming removed 10 bases from V and 1 base from J, with 10 bases in between. The CDR3 runs 13 residues. CDR3: CATRPLTNEKLFF. The CDR3 DNA is TGTGCCACGAGACCGCTAACTAATGAAAAACTGTTTTTT.

The CDR3 bases are TGTGCCAGCAGCTTAGTCGCGACTCACGGCATTCAGTACTTC. It translates to CASSLVATHGIQYF. This chain uses TRBV11-1 with TRBJ2-4; D call uncertain. The CDR3 has 14 amino acids. Germline V gene sequence: CDR1 SGHAT, CDR2 FQDESV (reference sequence). V lost 1 base and J lost 9, with 13 bases in between. The whole variable domain, remainder taken from reference TRBV11-1 and TRBJ2-4, is EAEVAQSPRYKITEKSQAVAFWCDPISGHATLYWYRQILGQGPELLVQFQDESVVDDSQLPKDRFSAERLKGVDSTLKIQPAELGDSAMYLCASSLVATHGIQYFGAGTRLSVL.

This clonotype has just a few counts. Here the CDR3 DNA reads TGTGCAGCTGGGGCGGGGTCCCATAATTCACCCCTCCACTTT. Translation gives CAAGAGSHNSPLHF. The chain couples TRBV30 to TRBJ1-6; possibly TRBD1 for D (5 bases). Per germline, CDR1 GTSNPN and CDR2 SVGIG (reference sequence). This CDR3 has 14 residues.

The rearrangement joins TRBV10-1 to TRBJ2-7; D assignment may be TRBD1 or TRBD2 (7 bases each). CDR3 length: 15 residues. V lost 2 bases to trimming and J lost 5 bases, with 16 bases between them. Germline CDR1 reads WNHNN; CDR2 reads SYGVQD (reference sequence). This CDR3 reads CASSEDPTGRDEQYF. The CDR3 DNA sequence: TGCGCCAGCAGTGAGGACCCGACAGGGAGGGACGAGCAGTACTTC.

This clonotype was seen repeatedly, ten times or more. The chain links TRBV18 to TRBJ2-3; the match to TRBD2 covers 11 bases. Germline values: CDR1 KGHSH, CDR2 LQKENI. This CDR3 is 15 amino acids long. J was trimmed by 2 bases and V by 8 bases; bases with no gene match: 6. The CDR3 region is CASATSGIFTDTQYF. The CDR3, as DNA: TGTGCCAGCGCGACTAGCGGGATATTCACAGATACGCAGTATTTT.

This clonotype was seen repeatedly, ten times or more. This chain links TRBV28 with TRBJ2-4, with TRBD1 matching over 7 bases. This CDR3 has 14 amino acids. CDR1 and CDR2 from the germline V gene are MDHEN and SYDVKM. V lost 6 bases, J lost 1 base, and 3 bases stayed unmatched. The CDR3 here is CASRQGQAKNIQYF. The CDR3 nucleotides read TGTGCCAGCAGGCAGGGACAGGCCAAAAACATTCAGTACTTC.

In its sample, this clonotype was seen many times. This chain uses TRBV3-1 with TRBJ1-2, with D perhaps matching TRBD1 (5 bases). Trimming removed 0 bases at V and 0 bases at J, with 11 bases between. The CDR3 length is 16 residues. Germline V gene data show CDR1 as LGHDT and CDR2 as YNNKEL (reference sequence). Written as DNA, the CDR3 is TGTGCCAGCAGCCAAGATCAGGGCTACTCTAACTATGGCTACACCTTC. It specifies CASSQDQGYSNYGYTF.

In this sample, this clonotype turned up many times. The genes are TRBV30 and TRBJ2-3; D tentatively reads TRBD1 or TRBD2 (5 bases each). From germline, CDR1 is GTSNPN and CDR2 SVGIG (reference sequence). Trimming cost V 8 bases and J 4 bases, with 16 bases left between them. The CDR3 sequence is 13 residues long. CDR3 sequence (DNA): TGTGCCGGGGGTTTAGGAGTGGCAGATACGCAGTATTTT. It translates to CAGGLGVADTQYF.

The J gene is TRBJ2-7, the V gene TRBV27, with TRBD2 identical over 7 bases. The trim removed 1 base at V and 3 bases at J, leaving 9 bases unmatched. CDR1 MNHEY and CDR2 SMNVEV come from the germline V gene (reference sequence). CDR3 length: 16 amino acids. The CDR3 here is CASSLYASGAHYEQYF. The CDR3 nucleotides read TGTGCCAGCAGTTTATATGCTAGCGGAGCCCACTACGAGCAGTACTTC.

V gene TRBV4-1 combines with J gene TRBJ2-7, with 10 positions matching TRBD2. Germline V gene data show CDR1 as MGHRA and CDR2 as YSYEKL. The junction had 5 bases not matched to a gene; V was cut back by 0 bases and J by 0 bases. The CDR3 consists of 17 residues. The CDR3 loop is CASSQDGLAVLSYEQYF. In DNA form, the CDR3 reads TGCGCCAGCAGCCAAGATGGACTAGCGGTTCTCTCCTACGAGCAGTACTTC.

At least ten counts were recorded for this clonotype. DNA for the CDR3: TGCAGTGCTAGGTTGGCGGGAGGGGTCTATGAGCAGTTCTTC. Its translation is CSARLAGGVYEQFF. The chain employs TRBV20-1 and TRBJ2-1; 9 positions agree with TRBD2. The germline gives CDR1 DFQATT, CDR2 SNEGSKA (reference sequence). CDR3 length: 14 residues. Germline trimming cut 3 bases from V and 8 bases from J; bases unmatched to any gene: 8.

This clonotype was detected once. V is TRBV9 and J is TRBJ2-1, with 8 bases that match TRBD1. The V segment lost 4 bases and the J segment 10 bases; nucleotides outside the gene matches: 16. Germline lookup yields CDR1 SGDLS and CDR2 YYNGEE. The CDR3 contains 16 residues. The DNA of the CDR3 is TGTGCCAGCAGCCCTCGGTGGACAGGGACGGCTGGGGAGCAGTTCTTC. Protein product: CASSPRWTGTAGEQFF.

In regard to this clonotype: The germline gene is not matched at one end of the junction; a read error may be the cause. This chain uses TRBV7-2 with TRBJ2-2; weak D call: TRBD2 (5 bases). This CDR3 spans 14 amino acids. Germline V gene lookup returns CDR1 SGHTA and CDR2 FQGNSA. The CDR3 DNA is TGTGCCAGCAGCTTACACGGAGCAACCGGGGAGCTGGTTTTT. Amino acid sequence: CASSLHGATGELVF. The full variable domain, its missing parts supplied by reference TRBV7-2 and TRBJ2-2, is GAGVSQSPSNKVTEKGKDVELRCDPISGHTALYWYRQSLGQGLEFLIYFQGNSAPDKSGLPSDRFSAERTGGSVSTLTIQRTQQEDSAVYLCASSLHGATGELVFGEGSRLTVL.

J is TRBJ2-3 and V is TRBV6-2 or TRBV6-3, with a weak D call TRBD2 (6 bases). Trimming stripped 7 bases from V and 5 bases from J, with 22 bases between. CDR1 and CDR2 (germline): MNHEY, SVGEGT. This CDR3 is 16 amino acids long. Written as DNA, the CDR3 is TGTGCCAGCACCTACCTCCCCGGGAGTGGGGGAGATACGCAGTATTTT. Amino acid sequence: CASTYLPGSGGDTQYF.

This clonotype turned up a few times. The J gene is TRBJ1-6, the V gene TRBV6-1, with 9 nucleotides matching TRBD1. V shed 5 bases, J shed 4 bases, and the junction held 3 bases outside the gene matches. CDR3 length: 15 amino acids. Germline assignment: CDR1 MNHNS and CDR2 SASEGT. The CDR3 is CASSRGQGYNSPLHF. DNA of the CDR3: TGTGCCAGCAGTAGGGGACAGGGTTATAATTCACCCCTCCACTTT.

In this sample, this clonotype turned up once. The chain has TRBV12-3 or TRBV12-4 and TRBJ1-5; 10 bases are shared with TRBD1. With V trimmed by 7 bases and J by 5 bases, 5 bases remained unmatched. The CDR3 totals 14 residues. The CDR3 coding sequence is TGTGCCAGCACCGACAGGGGGCAGGATCAGCCCCAGCATTTT. Translating gives CASTDRGQDQPQHF.

Turning to this clonotype: With a much larger clone just one base away, this may be a read error. The chain employs TRBV30 and TRBJ2-1; 9 bases are a match to TRBD1. The V gene's germline CDR1 is GTSNPN and CDR2 SVGIG (reference sequence). The CDR3 runs to 13 residues. V trimming: 5 bases; J trimming: 10 bases; junction bases outside the gene matches: 9. The DNA of the CDR3 is TGTGCCTGGGAGGTGGACAGGGGACACGAGCAGTTCTTC. It encodes CAWEVDRGHEQFF.

This clonotype was detected ten times or more. The chain has TRBV6-1 and TRBJ2-7, with 8 bases matching TRBD2. Per the germline V gene, CDR1 is MNHNS and CDR2 is SASEGT. This CDR3 is built from 18 residues. V trimming: 0 bases; J trimming: 7 bases; junction bases outside the gene matches: 17. CDR3 loop: CASSEAYGPGGAGGEQYF. The CDR3 coding sequence is TGTGCCAGCAGTGAAGCGTATGGACCGGGGGGGGCGGGGGGTGAGCAGTACTTC.

The rearrangement uses TRBV3-1 and TRBJ2-3; a weak D match, TRBD2 (6 bases). CDR3 length: 13 residues. V was trimmed by 4 bases and J by 8 bases, leaving 13 bases between them. Germline-derived CDR1 and CDR2 are LGHDT and YNNKEL (reference sequence). The CDR3 protein is CASSRATRGTQYF. The CDR3 region has the DNA TGTGCCAGCAGCCGTGCGACTAGAGGTACGCAGTATTTT.

This clonotype has at least ten counts. This chain links TRBV28 with TRBJ1-2, with D perhaps matching TRBD1 (6 bases). This CDR3 spans 13 amino acids. Germline V lookup: CDR1 MDHEN, CDR2 SYDVKM. The germline V and J ends were trimmed by 1 base and 8 bases, with 11 bases remaining between them. CDR3 DNA: TGTGCCAGCAGTTTATACAGGGATAGAGGCTACACCTTC. It specifies CASSLYRDRGYTF.

This clonotype has a handful of counts. The chain links TRBV4-1 to TRBJ2-7; a possible D gene is TRBD2 (5 bases). Trimming removed 1 base at V and 0 bases at J, with 16 bases between. The CDR3 extends over 17 amino acids. CDR1 is MGHRA, CDR2 YSYEKL, per germline. The CDR3 nucleotides are TGCGCCAGCAGCCAAGGGCCCCAACTAGTGCGCTCCTACGAGCAGTACTTC. Translated: CASSQGPQLVRSYEQYF.

This clonotype was picked up many times. This sequence joins TRBV11-2 and TRBJ2-7, with TRBD1 matching 9 bases. Germline V gene sequence: CDR1 SGHAT, CDR2 FQNNGV. Unmatched junction bases numbered 4, after V lost 1 base and J lost 3 bases. CDR3 length: 15 residues. Here the CDR3 reads CASSLGGTGIYEQYF. The CDR3 DNA is TGTGCCAGCAGCTTAGGGGGGACAGGGATCTACGAGCAGTACTTC.